Shown below are 22 T cell receptor beta chains from a single sample sequenced in a study of T-cell reconstitution after alpha-beta-depleted transplantation in children. This sample's TCRbeta library carried unique molecular identifier barcodes. TCRdb re-analysed the PCR reads in MiXCR, keeping a single row per CDR3 protein. The sample lists approximately 200,000 distinct CDR3 sequences, less than 15% occurring once. The specimen comprised PBMCs from the stem cell graft donor, sampled from the stem cell graft. The receptors come from a human donor who donated a stem cell graft to a child with acute lymphoblastic leukemia.

In this sample, this clonotype turned up many times. The J gene is TRBJ2-4, the V gene TRBV28, with TRBD1 matching 7 bases. Unmatched junction bases numbered 10, after V lost 2 bases and J lost 0 bases. This CDR3 comprises 18 residues. The germline gives CDR1 MDHEN, CDR2 SYDVKM. The CDR3: CASSLRQGESLAKNIQYF. In nucleotides, the CDR3 is TGTGCCAGCAGTTTACGGCAGGGGGAATCCCTAGCCAAAAACATTCAGTACTTC.

Of note for this clonotype: This could be a read error, since a much larger clone is one nucleotide away. The chain employs TRBV7-9 and TRBJ2-3; no clear D gene. Trimming removed 5 bases from V and 5 bases from J, with 14 bases in between. The CDR3 consists of 14 residues. Germline V gene sequence: CDR1 SEHNR, CDR2 FQNEAQ (reference sequence). The CDR3 DNA follows: TGTGCCAGCAGCCAAAGGTTCGCGGAAGATACGCAGTATTTT. Translating it yields CASSQRFAEDTQYF.

V gene TRBV12-3 or TRBV12-4 combines with J gene TRBJ2-1; 7 bases match TRBD2. The CDR3 totals 12 residues. CDR3 coding DNA: TGTGGATGCGGGAGCTCCTACAATGAGCAGTTCTTC. This gives the protein CGCGSSYNEQFF.

The sample holds a few counts of this clonotype. This sequence joins TRBV5-1 and TRBJ2-2; 11 nucleotides agree with TRBD1. CDR3 length: 17 amino acids. Unmatched junction bases numbered 8, after V lost 5 bases and J lost 2 bases. Germline loops: CDR1 SGHRS, CDR2 YFSETQ. DNA of the CDR3: TGCGCCAGCAGTCGGGACAGGGGGAGTTTAAACACCGGGGAGCTGTTTTTT. Protein: CASSRDRGSLNTGELFF.

This clonotype was seen many times. The V and J genes are TRBV5-1 and TRBJ2-7; TRBD1 matches 9 bases. CDR3 size: 15 residues. The germline gives CDR1 SGHRS, CDR2 YFSETQ. The ends lost 7 bases at V and 5 bases at J; junction bases unmatched: 13. The CDR3 DNA follows: TGCGCCAGCCGCCTCCGGGACAGGGAGGGACACGAGCAGTACTTC. Protein: CASRLRDREGHEQYF.

In this sample, this clonotype turned up many times. The chain employs TRBV20-1 and TRBJ1-1, with 9 bases lining up with TRBD1. The length of the CDR3 is 14 residues. Germline assignment: CDR1 DFQATT and CDR2 SNEGSKA (reference sequence). After removal of 2 bases from V and 7 bases from J, the junction contained 8 bases not matched to a gene. Written as DNA, the CDR3 is TGCAGTGCTAGAATTGGGACAGGGTCTTTTGAAGCTTTCTTT. Translated: CSARIGTGSFEAFF.

Many counts were recorded for this clonotype. The genes are TRBV5-5 and TRBJ2-7; tentative D call: TRBD2 (6 bases). Trimming removed 5 bases from V and 2 bases from J, with 14 bases in between. The CDR3 has 14 amino acids. Germline CDR1 and CDR2: SGHKS and YYEKEE (reference sequence). In nucleotides, the CDR3 is TGTGCCAGCAGACTAACGGGACTCACCTACGAGCAGTACTTC. Residues: CASRLTGLTYEQYF.

The sample holds many counts of this clonotype. The chain has TRBV5-1 and TRBJ2-3, with 9 bases aligning to TRBD2. This CDR3 is built from 15 residues. Per the germline V gene, CDR1 is SGHRS and CDR2 is YFSETQ. With V trimmed by 5 bases and J by 4 bases, 8 bases remained unmatched. The CDR3 bases are TGCGCCAGCAGACCCCCGGGACTAGCACCAGATACGCAGTATTTT. It codes for CASRPPGLAPDTQYF.

This clonotype was detected ten times or more. The chain employs TRBV24-1 and TRBJ2-3; 8 nucleotides agree with TRBD1. This CDR3 is built from 16 residues. Losses at the gene ends were 5 bases for V and 3 bases for J; bases not matched to a gene: 9. Germline CDR1 and CDR2: KGHDR and SFDVKD. CDR3 region: CATSGVTGTGTDTQYF. The CDR3 DNA follows: TGTGCCACCAGTGGAGTCACGGGGACAGGAACAGATACGCAGTATTTT.

The rearrangement joins TRBV28 to TRBJ1-5, with D perhaps TRBD1 (5 bases). This CDR3 comprises 14 residues. With 3 bases removed from V and 0 bases from J, the gap between germline ends came to 6 bases. Germline V gene data show CDR1 as MDHEN and CDR2 as SYDVKM. The CDR3 sequence is CASSFRDSNQPQHF. CDR3 DNA sequence: TGTGCCAGCAGTTTCAGGGATAGCAATCAGCCCCAGCATTTT.

The chain has TRBV20-1 and TRBJ2-5; TRBD2 aligns across 9 bases. CDR3 length equals 15 residues. The germline gives CDR1 DFQATT, CDR2 SNEGSKA (reference sequence). The junction had 8 bases not matched to a gene; V was cut back by 1 base and J by 5 bases. CDR3: CSARAPAGGGETQYF. The CDR3, as DNA: TGCAGTGCTAGAGCACCGGCGGGAGGGGGGGAGACCCAGTACTTC.

In regard to this clonotype: A much larger clone differs from this one at a single base, so this may be a read error. The chain has TRBV12-3 or TRBV12-4 and TRBJ2-3; TRBD2 matches at 9 bases. The junction had 7 bases not matched to a gene; V was cut back by 5 bases and J by 4 bases. The CDR3 has 15 amino acids. The CDR3 spells CASSSGRIMSDTQYF. CDR3 nucleotide sequence: TGTGCCAGCAGTAGCGGGAGGATTATGTCAGATACGCAGTATTTT.

This rearrangement joins TRBV20-1 to TRBJ2-3; D might be TRBD1 (6 bases). The germline V gene encodes CDR1 DFQATT and CDR2 SNEGSKA (reference sequence). This CDR3 has 14 amino acids. V was cut by 1 base and J by 3 bases, with 11 bases left in between. CDR3 in DNA: TGCAGTGCTAGAGGCCGACAGGTTACAGATACGCAGTATTTT. It translates to CSARGRQVTDTQYF.

This clonotype has a count of ten or more. V usage is TRBV29-1 and J usage is TRBJ2-7; D may correspond to TRBD1 or TRBD2 (5 bases each). The V and J ends lost 4 bases and 5 bases respectively, with 27 bases between them. Per germline, CDR1 SQVTM and CDR2 ANQGSEA. This CDR3 is built from 17 residues. CDR3 region: CSVGGIGIGPIRDEQYF. The CDR3, as DNA: TGCAGCGTTGGGGGGATTGGAATAGGGCCCATACGTGACGAGCAGTACTTC.

This clonotype was seen at least ten times. The chain carries TRBV4-1 and TRBJ1-2; 7 bases match TRBD1. The CDR3 extends over 15 amino acids. The germline V gene encodes CDR1 MGHRA and CDR2 YSYEKL. The V and J ends lost 5 bases and 7 bases, in that order; junction bases with no gene match: 13. This CDR3 reads CASSSSTDRDPGYTF. CDR3 DNA sequence: TGCGCCAGCAGCTCTTCCACCGACAGGGACCCTGGCTACACCTTC.

V usage is TRBV10-3 and J usage is TRBJ2-1; D perhaps matches TRBD2 (6 bases). Germline values: CDR1 ENHRY, CDR2 SYGVKD. The CDR3 contains 15 residues. Trimming took off 4 bases at V and 0 bases at J, with 10 bases between the two ends. CDR3 amino acids: CAISGAGSSYNEQFF. The CDR3 DNA sequence: TGTGCCATCAGTGGTGCGGGGTCCTCCTACAATGAGCAGTTCTTC.

This clonotype came up many times. The chain uses TRBV5-1 and TRBJ2-1, with 7 bases identical to TRBD2. CDR3 length: 15 residues. Germline lookup yields CDR1 SGHRS and CDR2 YFSETQ. After removal of 1 base from V and 9 bases from J, the junction contained 10 bases not matched to a gene. CDR3 protein: CASSLMGGSGGEQFF. The DNA for the CDR3 is TGCGCCAGCAGCTTGATGGGCGGGAGTGGGGGTGAGCAGTTCTTC.

This clonotype has a count of ten or more. For the CDR3, the DNA is TGTGCCAGCGCCGCCGGGACCCTGAGCTCTGGGGCCAACGTCCTGACTTTC. Its protein product is CASAAGTLSSGANVLTF. The chain combines TRBV9 with TRBJ2-6; either TRBD1 or TRBD2 may fit D (5 bases each). Germline V lookup: CDR1 SGDLS, CDR2 YYNGEE. The CDR3 covers 17 residues. The V end lost 7 bases, the J end lost 0 bases, and 17 bases lay between the germline ends.

In this sample, this clonotype turned up many times. In DNA form, the CDR3 reads TGTGCCAGCAGCCTGGGGACGGTCGAGCAGTACTTC. Its translation: CASSLGTVEQYF. The rearrangement joins TRBV5-6 to TRBJ2-7; TRBD1 or TRBD2 may be the D gene (5 bases each). The CDR3 is 12 amino acids. Germline loops: CDR1 SGHDT, CDR2 YYEEEE. V lost 4 bases, J lost 6 bases, and 11 bases lay in between.

The rearrangement uses TRBV6-4 and TRBJ2-5; D call uncertain. Per the germline V gene, CDR1 is MRHNA and CDR2 is SNTAGT. This CDR3 is 13 amino acids long. V was trimmed by 6 bases and J by 5 bases, leaving 13 bases between them. CDR3 amino acids: CASSESIGETQYF. The CDR3 region has the DNA TGTGCCAGCAGCGAAAGCATAGGGGAGACCCAGTACTTC.

In this sample, this clonotype turned up many times. This chain links TRBV29-1 with TRBJ2-1; 7 bases are a match to TRBD1. The CDR3 has 15 residues. CDR1 and CDR2 (germline): SQVTM, ANQGSEA. V shed 4 bases, J shed 7 bases, and the junction held 13 bases outside the gene matches. CDR3 amino acids: CSVGSGTAQRNEQFF. The CDR3 DNA reads TGCAGCGTTGGATCGGGGACAGCTCAAAGGAATGAGCAGTTCTTC.

This clonotype was observed at least ten times. The chain couples TRBV27 to TRBJ1-1, with 7 nucleotides matching TRBD1. There are 12 residues in the CDR3. V shed 4 bases and J 8 bases; nucleotides not matched to a gene: 4. CDR1 is MNHEY, CDR2 SMNVEV, per germline (reference sequence). The CDR3 sequence is CASSSDRTEAFF. DNA of the CDR3: TGTGCCAGCAGTTCGGACAGGACCGAAGCTTTCTTT.